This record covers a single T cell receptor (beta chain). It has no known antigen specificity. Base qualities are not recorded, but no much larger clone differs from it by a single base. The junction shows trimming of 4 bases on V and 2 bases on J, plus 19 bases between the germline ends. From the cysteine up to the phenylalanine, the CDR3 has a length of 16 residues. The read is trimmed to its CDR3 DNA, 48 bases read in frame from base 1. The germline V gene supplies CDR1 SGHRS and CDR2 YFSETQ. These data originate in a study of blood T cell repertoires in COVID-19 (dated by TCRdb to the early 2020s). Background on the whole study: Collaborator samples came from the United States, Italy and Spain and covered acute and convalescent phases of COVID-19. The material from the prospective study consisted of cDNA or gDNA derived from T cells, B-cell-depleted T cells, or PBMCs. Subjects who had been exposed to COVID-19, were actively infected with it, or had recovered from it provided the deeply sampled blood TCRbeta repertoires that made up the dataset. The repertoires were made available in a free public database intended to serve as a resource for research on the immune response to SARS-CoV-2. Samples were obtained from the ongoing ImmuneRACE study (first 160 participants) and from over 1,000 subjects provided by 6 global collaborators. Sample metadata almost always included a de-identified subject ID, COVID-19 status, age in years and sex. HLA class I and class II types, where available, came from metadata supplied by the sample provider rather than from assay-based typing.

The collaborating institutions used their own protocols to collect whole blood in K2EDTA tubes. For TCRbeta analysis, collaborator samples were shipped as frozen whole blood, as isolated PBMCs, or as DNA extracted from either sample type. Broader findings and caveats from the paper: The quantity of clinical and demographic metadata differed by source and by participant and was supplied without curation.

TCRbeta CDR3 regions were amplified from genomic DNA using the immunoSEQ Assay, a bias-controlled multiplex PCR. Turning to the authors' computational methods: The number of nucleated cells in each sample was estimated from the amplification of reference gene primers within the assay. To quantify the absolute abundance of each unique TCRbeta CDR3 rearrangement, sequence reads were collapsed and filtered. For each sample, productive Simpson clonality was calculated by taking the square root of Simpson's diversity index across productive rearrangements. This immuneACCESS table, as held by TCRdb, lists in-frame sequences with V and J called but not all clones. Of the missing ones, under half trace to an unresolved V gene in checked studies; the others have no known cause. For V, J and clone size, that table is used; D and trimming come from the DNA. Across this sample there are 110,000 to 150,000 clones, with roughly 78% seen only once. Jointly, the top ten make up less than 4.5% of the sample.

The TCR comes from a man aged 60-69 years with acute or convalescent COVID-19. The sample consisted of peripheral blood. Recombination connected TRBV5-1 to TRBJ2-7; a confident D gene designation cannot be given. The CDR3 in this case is CASSPSLSGLPYEQYF. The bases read TGCGCCAGCAGCCCGTCTTTGTCAGGTCTTCCCTACGAGCAGTACTTC.